This T cell receptor (beta chain) derives from a study of T cells after yellow fever vaccination. Study context: Libraries from low-cell-number fractions were prepared with the SMART-Seq v4 Ultra Low Input RNA kit.

Remarks on this clonotype: Its target is unknown.

Study outcomes and limitations: Clonotypes shared by both compartments, CD4 and CD8, made up a small share. It was the secondary response that reached its peak faster, day 5 versus 15, but it was weaker.

This CDR3 has 16 amino acids. Per germline, CDR1 KGHDR and CDR2 SFDVKD. The ends lost 5 bases at V and 2 bases at J; junction bases unmatched: 7. TCRdb fed the 5' RACE reads into MiXCR, producing one record per CDR3 protein. The table shows hundreds of thousands of distinct CDR3 sequences, with about 12% occurring only once. The sequence was obtained from a man aged 30 to 45 who received the YFV17D yellow fever vaccine. The rearrangement links TRBV24-1 to TRBJ2-3; the match to TRBD1 covers 9 bases. Here the sequenced sample was PBMCs, taken on the day of the yellow fever booster vaccination. CDR3 protein: CATSAPGQGITDTQYF. Here the CDR3 DNA reads TGTGCCACCAGTGCCCCGGGACAGGGCATCACAGATACGCAGTATTTT.